The subject of this entry is one T cell receptor beta chain. The sample belongs to a study of blood T cell repertoires in COVID-19. Study information: Collection of acute and convalescent COVID-19 samples took place in the United States, Italy and Spain. PBMCs, B-cell-depleted T cells, or T cells provided the cDNA or gDNA that made up the material.

Authors' processing steps: Estimates of nucleated cell counts were drawn from the amplification of reference gene primers. Assay used: immunoSEQ multiplex PCR; TCRdb lists only in-frame clones, some missing. The V and J calls and clone size were taken over from that table, and D and trimming were inferred from the DNA. The sample lists 77,000 or so clones, about 76% occurring once. Per the germline V gene, CDR1 is KGHDR and CDR2 is SFDVKD. There are 15 residues in the CDR3. The ends lost 4 bases at V and 4 bases at J; junction bases unmatched: 8. This chain connects TRBV24-1 to TRBJ1-2; 7 positions match TRBD1. The sample taken for sequencing was peripheral blood. This clonotype originated in a woman aged 80 or over with active or convalescent COVID-19. The CDR3 DNA reads TGTGCCACCAGTGACCGGACAGGACCTCTCTATGGCTACACCTTC. This translates into CATSDRTGPLYGYTF.